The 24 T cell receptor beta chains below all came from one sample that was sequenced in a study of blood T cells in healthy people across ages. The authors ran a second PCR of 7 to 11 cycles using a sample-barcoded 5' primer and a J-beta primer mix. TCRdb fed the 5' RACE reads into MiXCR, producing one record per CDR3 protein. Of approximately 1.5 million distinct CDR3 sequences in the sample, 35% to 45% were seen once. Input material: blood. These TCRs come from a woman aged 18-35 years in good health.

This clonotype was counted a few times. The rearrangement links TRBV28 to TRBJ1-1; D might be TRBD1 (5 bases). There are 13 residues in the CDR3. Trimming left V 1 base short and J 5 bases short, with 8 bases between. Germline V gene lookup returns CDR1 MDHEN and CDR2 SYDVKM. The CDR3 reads CASSLSGFTEAFF. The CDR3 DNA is TGTGCCAGCAGTTTATCAGGGTTTACTGAAGCTTTCTTT.

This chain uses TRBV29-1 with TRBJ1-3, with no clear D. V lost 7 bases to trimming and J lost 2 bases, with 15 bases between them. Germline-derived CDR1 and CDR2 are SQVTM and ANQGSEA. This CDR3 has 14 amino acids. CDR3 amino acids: CSAAGFSAGNTIYF. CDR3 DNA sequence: TGCAGCGCTGCGGGATTCTCGGCTGGAAACACCATATATTTT.

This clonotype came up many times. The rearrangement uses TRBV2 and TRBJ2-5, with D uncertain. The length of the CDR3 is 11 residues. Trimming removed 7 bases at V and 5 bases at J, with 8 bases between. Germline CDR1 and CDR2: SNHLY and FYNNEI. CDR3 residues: CASKGYETQYF. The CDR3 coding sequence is TGTGCCAGCAAAGGGTATGAGACCCAGTACTTC. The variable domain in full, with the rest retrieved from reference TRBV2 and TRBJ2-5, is EPEVTQTPSHQVTQMGQEVILRCVPISNHLYFYWYRQILGQKVEFLVSFYNNEISEKSEIFDDQFSVERPDGSNFTLKIRSTKLEDSAMYFCASKGYETQYFGPGTRLLVL.

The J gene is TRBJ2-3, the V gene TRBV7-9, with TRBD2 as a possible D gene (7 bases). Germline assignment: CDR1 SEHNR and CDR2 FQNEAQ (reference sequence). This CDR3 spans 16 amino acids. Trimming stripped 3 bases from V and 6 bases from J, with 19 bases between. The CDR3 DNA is TGTGCCAGCAGCTTCGAAATGGGGGGGGCGACGGATACGCAGTATTTT. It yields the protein CASSFEMGGATDTQYF.

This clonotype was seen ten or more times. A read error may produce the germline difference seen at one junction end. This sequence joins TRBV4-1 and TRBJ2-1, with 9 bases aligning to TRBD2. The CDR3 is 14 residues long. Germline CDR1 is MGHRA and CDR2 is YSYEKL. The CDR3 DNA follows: TGTGCCAGCAGCCAGGGACTAGCAGGGGATGAGCAGTTCTTC. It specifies CASSQGLAGDEQFF.

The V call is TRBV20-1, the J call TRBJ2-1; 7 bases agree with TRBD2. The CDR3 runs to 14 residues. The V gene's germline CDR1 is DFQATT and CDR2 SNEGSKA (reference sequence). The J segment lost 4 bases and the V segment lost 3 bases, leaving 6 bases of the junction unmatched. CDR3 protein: CSASASGTYNEQFF. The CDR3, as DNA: TGCAGTGCTAGCGCTAGCGGAACATACAATGAGCAGTTCTTC.

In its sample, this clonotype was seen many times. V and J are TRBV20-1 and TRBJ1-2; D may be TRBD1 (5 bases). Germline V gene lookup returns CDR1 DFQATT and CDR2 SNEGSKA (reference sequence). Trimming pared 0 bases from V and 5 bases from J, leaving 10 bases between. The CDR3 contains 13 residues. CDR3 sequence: CSARDRQGYGYTF. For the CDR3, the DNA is TGCAGTGCTAGAGATCGGCAGGGATATGGCTACACCTTC.

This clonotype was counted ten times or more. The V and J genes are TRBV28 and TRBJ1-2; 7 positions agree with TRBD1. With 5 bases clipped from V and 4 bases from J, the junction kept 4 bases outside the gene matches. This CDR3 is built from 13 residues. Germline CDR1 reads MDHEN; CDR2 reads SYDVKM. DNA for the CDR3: TGTGCCAGCAGTCCGGACAGGATCTATGGCTACACCTTC. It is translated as CASSPDRIYGYTF.

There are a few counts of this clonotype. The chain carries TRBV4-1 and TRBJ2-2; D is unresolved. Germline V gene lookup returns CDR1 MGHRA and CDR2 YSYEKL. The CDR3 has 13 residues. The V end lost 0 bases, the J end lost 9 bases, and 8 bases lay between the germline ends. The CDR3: CASSQESPRELFF. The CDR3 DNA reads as TGCGCCAGCAGCCAAGAAAGCCCCAGGGAGCTGTTTTTT.

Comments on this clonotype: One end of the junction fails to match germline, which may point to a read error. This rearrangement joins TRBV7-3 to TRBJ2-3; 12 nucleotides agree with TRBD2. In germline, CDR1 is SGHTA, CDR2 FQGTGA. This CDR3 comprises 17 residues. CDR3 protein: CASSLLAGGSSTDMQYF. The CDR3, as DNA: TGTGCCAGCAGCTTACTAGCGGGAGGGTCTAGCACAGATATGCAGTATTTT.

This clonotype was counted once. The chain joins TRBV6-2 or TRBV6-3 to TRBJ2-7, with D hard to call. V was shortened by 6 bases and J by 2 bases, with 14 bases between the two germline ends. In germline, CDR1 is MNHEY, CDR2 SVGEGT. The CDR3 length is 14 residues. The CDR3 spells CASRPLPGAYEQYF. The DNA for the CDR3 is TGTGCCAGCAGACCCCTGCCTGGGGCCTACGAGCAGTACTTC.

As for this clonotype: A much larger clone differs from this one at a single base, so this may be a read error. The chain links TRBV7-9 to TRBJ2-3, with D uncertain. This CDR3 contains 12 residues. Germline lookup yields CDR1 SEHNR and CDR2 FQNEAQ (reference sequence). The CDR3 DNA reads TGTGCCAGCAGCTTAGAGAGAGATACGCGGTATTTT. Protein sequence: CASSLERDTRYF. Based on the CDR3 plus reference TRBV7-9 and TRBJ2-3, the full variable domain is DTGVSQNPRHKITKRGQNVTFRCDPISEHNRLYWYRQTLGQGPEFLTYFQNEAQLEKSRLLSDRFSAERPKGSFSTLEIQRTEQGDSAMYLCASSLERDTRYFGPGTRLTVL.

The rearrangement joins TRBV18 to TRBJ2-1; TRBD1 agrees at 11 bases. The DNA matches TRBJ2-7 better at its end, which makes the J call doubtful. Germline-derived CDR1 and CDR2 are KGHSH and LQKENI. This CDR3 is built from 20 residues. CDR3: CASSPNAGQGVSSSYNEQYF. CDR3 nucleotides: TGTGCCAGCTCACCCAACGCGGGACAGGGGGTCAGTAGCTCCTACAATGAGCAGTACTTC.

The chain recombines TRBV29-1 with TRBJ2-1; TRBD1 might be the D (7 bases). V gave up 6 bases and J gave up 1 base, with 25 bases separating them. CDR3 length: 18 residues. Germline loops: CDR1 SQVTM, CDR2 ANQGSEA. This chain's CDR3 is CSVGGVGTAHSSYNEQFF. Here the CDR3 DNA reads TGCAGCGTGGGGGGAGTCGGGACAGCACACTCATCCTACAATGAGCAGTTCTTC.

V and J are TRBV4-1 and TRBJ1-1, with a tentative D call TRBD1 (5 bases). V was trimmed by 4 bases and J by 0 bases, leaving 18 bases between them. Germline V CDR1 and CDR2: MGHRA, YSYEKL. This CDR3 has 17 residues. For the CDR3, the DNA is TGCGCCAGCAGCCTCACACCGGGGGTAAGAGTGAACACTGAAGCTTTCTTT. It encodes CASSLTPGVRVNTEAFF.

CDR3 sequence reads: CASSSTMGANEKLFF. DNA of the CDR3: TGTGCCAGCAGTTCCACAATGGGGGCTAATGAAAAACTGTTTTTT. This chain joins TRBV6-5 and TRBJ1-4; D is possibly TRBD1 (5 bases). Trimming pared 4 bases from V and 3 bases from J, leaving 12 bases between. CDR3 length: 15 amino acids. Germline CDR1 MNHEY, CDR2 SVGAGI.

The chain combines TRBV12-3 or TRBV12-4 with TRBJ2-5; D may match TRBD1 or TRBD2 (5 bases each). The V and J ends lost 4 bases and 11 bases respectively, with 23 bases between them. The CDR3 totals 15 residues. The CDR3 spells CASSYTGLEYNEQYF. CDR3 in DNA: TGTGCCAGCAGTTACACGGGGCTCGAATACAATGAGCAGTACTTC.

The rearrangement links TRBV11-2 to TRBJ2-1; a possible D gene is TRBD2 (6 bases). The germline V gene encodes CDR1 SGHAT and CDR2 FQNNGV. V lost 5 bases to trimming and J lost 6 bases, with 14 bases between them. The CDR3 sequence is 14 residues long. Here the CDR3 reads CASSHGGVGNEQFF. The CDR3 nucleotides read TGTGCCAGCAGCCACGGAGGGGTTGGCAATGAGCAGTTCTTC.

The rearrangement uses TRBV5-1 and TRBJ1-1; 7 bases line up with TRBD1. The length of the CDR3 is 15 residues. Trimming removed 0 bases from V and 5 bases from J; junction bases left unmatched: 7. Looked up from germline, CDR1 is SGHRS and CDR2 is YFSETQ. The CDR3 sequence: CASSLEWPGGTEAFF. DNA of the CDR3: TGCGCCAGCAGCTTGGAGTGGCCAGGGGGGACTGAAGCTTTCTTT.

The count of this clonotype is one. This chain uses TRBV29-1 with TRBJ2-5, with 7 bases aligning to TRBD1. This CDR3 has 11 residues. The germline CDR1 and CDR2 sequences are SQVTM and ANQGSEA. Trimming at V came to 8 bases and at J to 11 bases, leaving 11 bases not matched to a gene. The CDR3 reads CSWDSNNGQYF. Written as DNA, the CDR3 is TGCAGCTGGGACAGCAACAATGGGCAGTACTTC.

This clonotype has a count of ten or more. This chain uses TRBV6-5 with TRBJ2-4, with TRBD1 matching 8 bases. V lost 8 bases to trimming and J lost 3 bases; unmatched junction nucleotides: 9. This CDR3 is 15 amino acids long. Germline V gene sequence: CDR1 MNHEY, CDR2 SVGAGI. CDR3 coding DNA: TGTGCCAGCTCACAGGGGGGTTGGGTCAAAAACATTCAGTACTTC. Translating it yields CASSQGGWVKNIQYF.

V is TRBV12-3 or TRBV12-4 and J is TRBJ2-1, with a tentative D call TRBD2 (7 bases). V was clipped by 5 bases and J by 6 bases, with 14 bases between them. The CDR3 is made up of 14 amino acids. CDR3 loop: CASSRTGGLNEQFF. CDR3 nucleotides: TGTGCCAGCAGTCGTACCGGGGGGCTCAATGAGCAGTTCTTC.

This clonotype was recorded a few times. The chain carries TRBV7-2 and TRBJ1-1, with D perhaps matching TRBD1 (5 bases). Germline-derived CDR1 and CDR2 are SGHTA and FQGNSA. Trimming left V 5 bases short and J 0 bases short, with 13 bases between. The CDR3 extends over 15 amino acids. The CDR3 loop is CASSPRQIMNTEAFF. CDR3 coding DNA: TGTGCCAGCAGCCCCCGACAGATAATGAACACTGAAGCTTTCTTT.

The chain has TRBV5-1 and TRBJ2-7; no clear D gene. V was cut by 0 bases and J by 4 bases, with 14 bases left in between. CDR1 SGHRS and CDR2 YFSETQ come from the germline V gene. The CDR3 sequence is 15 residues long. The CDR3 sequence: CASSLAAGVGYEQYF. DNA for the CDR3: TGCGCCAGCAGCTTGGCTGCAGGCGTCGGTTACGAGCAGTACTTC.